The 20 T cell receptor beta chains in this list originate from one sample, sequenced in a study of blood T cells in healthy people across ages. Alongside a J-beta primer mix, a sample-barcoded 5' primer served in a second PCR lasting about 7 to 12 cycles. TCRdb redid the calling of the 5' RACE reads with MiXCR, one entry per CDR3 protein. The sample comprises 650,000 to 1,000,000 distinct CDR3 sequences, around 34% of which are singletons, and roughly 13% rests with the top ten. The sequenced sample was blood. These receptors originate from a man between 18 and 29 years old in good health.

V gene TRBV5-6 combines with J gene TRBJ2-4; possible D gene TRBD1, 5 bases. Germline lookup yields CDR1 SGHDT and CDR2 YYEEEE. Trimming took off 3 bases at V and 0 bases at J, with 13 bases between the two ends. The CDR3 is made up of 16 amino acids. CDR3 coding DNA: TGTGCCAGCAGCTCGACAGATCTGCTAGCCAAAAACATTCAGTACTTC. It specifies CASSSTDLLAKNIQYF.

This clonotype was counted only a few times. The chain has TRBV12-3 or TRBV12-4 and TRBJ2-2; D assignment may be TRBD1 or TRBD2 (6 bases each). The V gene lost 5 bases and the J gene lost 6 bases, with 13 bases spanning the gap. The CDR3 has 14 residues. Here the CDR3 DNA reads TGTGCCAGCAGTCTCGGGGGCTTCGCCGGGGAGCTGTTTTTT. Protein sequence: CASSLGGFAGELFF.

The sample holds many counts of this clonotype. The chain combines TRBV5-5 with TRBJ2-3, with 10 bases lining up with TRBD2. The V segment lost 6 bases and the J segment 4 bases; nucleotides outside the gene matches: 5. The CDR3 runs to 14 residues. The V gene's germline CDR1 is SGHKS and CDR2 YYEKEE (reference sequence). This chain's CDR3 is CASNRLAGADTQYF. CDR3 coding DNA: TGTGCCAGCAACCGTCTAGCGGGGGCAGATACGCAGTATTTT.

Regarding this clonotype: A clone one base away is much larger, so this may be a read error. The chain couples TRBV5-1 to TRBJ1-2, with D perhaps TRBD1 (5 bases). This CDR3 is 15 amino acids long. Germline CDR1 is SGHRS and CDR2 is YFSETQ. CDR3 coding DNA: TGCGCCGGCAGCTTGGACGGGGCGGATTTATATGGCTACACCTTC. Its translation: CAGSLDGADLYGYTF.

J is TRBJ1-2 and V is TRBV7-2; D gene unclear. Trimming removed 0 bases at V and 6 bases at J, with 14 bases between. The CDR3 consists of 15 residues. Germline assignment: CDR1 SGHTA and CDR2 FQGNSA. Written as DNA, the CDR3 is TGTGCCAGCAGCTTAGCCTCGGGTCTCGGGAATGGCTACACCTTC. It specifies CASSLASGLGNGYTF. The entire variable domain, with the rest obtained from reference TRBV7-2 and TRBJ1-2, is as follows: GAGVSQSPSNKVTEKGKDVELRCDPISGHTALYWYRQSLGQGLEFLIYFQGNSAPDKSGLPSDRFSAERTGGSVSTLTIQRTQQEDSAVYLCASSLASGLGNGYTFGSGTRLTVV.

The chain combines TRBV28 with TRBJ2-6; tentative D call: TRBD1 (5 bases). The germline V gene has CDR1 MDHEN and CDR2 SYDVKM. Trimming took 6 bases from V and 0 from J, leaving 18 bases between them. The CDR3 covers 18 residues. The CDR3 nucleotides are TGTGCCAGCAGCCCCTGGGTGAAGGGGTCCTCTGGGGCCAACGTCCTGACTTTC. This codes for CASSPWVKGSSGANVLTF.

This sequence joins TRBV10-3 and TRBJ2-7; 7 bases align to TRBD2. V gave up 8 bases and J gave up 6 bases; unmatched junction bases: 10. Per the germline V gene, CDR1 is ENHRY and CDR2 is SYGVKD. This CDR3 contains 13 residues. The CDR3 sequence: CAILSGGLCEQYF. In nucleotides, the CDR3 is TGTGCCATCCTGTCGGGGGGTCTATGCGAGCAGTACTTC.

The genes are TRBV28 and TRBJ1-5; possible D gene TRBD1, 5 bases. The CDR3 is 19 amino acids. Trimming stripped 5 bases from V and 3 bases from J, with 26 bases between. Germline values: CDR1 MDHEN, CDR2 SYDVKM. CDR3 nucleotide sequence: TGTGCCAGCAGTCCATACCGTCCCCAGGGTTTCGGGGACAATCAGCCCCAGCATTTT. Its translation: CASSPYRPQGFGDNQPQHF. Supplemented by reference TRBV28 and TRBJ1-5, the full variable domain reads DVKVTQSSRYLVKRTGEKVFLECVQDMDHENMFWYRQDPGLGLRLIYFSYDVKMKEKGDIPEGYSVSREKKERFSLILESASTNQTSMYLCASSPYRPQGFGDNQPQHFGDGTRLSIL.

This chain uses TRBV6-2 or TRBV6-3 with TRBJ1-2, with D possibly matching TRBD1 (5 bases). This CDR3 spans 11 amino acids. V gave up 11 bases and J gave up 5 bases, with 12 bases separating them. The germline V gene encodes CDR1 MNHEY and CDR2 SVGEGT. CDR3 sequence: CAAGTVYGYTF. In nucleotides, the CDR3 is TGTGCCGCCGGGACGGTGTATGGCTACACCTTC.

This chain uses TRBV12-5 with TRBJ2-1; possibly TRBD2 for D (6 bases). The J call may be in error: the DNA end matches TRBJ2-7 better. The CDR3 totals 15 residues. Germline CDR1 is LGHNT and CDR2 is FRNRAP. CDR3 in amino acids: CASAPGGTVRDEQYF. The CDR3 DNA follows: TGTGCTAGTGCCCCCGGGGGAACCGTCCGGGACGAGCAGTACTTC.

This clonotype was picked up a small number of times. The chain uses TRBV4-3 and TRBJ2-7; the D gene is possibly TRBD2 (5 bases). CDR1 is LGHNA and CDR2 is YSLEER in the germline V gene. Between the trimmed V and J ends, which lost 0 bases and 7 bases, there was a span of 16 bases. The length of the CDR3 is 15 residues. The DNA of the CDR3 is TGCGCCAGCAGCCAAGAAGCGGACTTCTACAATGAGCAGTACTTC. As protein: CASSQEADFYNEQYF.

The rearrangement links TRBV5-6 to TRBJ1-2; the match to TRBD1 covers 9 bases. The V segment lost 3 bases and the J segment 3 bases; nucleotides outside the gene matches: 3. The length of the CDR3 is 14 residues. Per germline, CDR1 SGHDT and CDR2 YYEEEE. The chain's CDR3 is CASSWDRADYGYTF. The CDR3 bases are TGTGCCAGCAGCTGGGACAGGGCTGACTATGGCTACACCTTC.

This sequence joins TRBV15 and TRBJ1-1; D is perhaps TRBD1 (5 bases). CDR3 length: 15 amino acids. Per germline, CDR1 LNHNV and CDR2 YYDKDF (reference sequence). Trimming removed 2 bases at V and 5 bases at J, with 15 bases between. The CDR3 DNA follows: TGTGCCACCAGCAGAAGCTCCGTCCCAGGGACTGAAGCTTTCTTT. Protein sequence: CATSRSSVPGTEAFF.

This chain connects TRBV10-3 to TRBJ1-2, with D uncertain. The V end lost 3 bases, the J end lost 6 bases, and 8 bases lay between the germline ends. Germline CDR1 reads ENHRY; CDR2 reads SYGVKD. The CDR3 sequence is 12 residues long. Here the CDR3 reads CAISDPPHGYTF. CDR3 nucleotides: TGTGCCATCAGTGATCCCCCCCATGGCTACACCTTC.

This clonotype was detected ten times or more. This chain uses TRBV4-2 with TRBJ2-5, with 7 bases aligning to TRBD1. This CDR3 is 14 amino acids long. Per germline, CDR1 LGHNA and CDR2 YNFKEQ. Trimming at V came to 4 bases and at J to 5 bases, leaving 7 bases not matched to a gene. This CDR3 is CASSPSTGMETQYF. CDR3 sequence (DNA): TGTGCCAGCAGCCCCTCGACAGGGATGGAGACCCAGTACTTC.

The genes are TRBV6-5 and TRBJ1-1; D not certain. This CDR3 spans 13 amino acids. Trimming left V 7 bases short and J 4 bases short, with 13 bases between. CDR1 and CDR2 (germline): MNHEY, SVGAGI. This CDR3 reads CASNDRVTTEAFF. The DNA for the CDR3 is TGTGCCAGCAACGACCGGGTTACCACTGAAGCTTTCTTT.

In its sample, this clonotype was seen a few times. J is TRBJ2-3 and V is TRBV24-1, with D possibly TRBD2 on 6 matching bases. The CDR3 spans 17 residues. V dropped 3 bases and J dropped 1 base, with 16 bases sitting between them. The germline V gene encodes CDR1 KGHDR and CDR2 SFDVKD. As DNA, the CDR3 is TGTGCCACCAGTGATCTCCCGCGGGGTGGTGGCACAGATACGCAGTATTTT. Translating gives CATSDLPRGGGTDTQYF.

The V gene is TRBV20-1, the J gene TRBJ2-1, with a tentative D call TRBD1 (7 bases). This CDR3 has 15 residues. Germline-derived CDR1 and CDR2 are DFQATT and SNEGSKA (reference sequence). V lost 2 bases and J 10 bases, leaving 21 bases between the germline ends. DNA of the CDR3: TGCAGTGCTAGACCTGGGGCAGGGGGGTCCTACGAGCAGTTCTTC. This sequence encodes CSARPGAGGSYEQFF.

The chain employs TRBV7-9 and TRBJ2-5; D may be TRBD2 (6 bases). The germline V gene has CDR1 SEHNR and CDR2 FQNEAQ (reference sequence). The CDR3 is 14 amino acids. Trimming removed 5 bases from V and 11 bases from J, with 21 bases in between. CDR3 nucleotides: TGTGCCAGCAGCGGGACCAGGACTAACAATGAGCAGTACTTC. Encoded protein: CASSGTRTNNEQYF. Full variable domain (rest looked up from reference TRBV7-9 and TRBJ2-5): DTGVSQNPRHKITKRGQNVTFRCDPISEHNRLYWYRQTLGQGPEFLTYFQNEAQLEKSRLLSDRFSAERPKGSFSTLEIQRTEQGDSAMYLCASSGTRTNNEQYFGPGTRLLVL.

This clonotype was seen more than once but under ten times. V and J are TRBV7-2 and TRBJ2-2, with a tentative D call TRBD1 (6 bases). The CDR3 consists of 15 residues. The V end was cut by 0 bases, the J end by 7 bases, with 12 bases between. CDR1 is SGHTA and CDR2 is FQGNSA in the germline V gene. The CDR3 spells CASSLASGAFGELFF. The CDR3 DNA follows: TGTGCCAGCAGCTTAGCTTCAGGGGCCTTCGGGGAGCTGTTTTTT.